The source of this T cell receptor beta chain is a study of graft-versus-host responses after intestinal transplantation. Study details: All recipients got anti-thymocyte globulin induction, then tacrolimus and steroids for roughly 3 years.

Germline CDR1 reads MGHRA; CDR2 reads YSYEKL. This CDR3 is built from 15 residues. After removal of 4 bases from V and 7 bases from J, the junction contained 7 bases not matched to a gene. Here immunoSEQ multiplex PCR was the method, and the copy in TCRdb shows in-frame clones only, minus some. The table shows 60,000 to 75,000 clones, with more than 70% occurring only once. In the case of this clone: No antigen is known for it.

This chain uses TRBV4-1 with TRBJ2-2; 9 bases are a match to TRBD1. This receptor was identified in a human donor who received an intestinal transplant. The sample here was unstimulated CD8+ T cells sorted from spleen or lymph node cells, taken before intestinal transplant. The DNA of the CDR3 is TGCGCCAGCAGCCGGGGACAGGGTGATAACGGGGAGCTGTTTTTT. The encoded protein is CASSRGQGDNGELFF.